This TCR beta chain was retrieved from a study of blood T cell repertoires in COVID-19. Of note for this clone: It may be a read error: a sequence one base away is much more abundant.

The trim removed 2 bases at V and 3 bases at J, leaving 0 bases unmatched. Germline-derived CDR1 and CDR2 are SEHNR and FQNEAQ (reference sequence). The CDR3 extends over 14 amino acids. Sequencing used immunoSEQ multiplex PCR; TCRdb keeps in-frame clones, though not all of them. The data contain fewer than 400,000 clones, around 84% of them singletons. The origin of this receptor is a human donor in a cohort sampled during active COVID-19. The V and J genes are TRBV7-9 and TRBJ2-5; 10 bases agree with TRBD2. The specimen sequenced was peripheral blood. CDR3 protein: CASSLLAGEETQYF. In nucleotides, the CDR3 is TGTGCCAGCAGCTTACTAGCGGGGGAAGAGACCCAGTACTTC. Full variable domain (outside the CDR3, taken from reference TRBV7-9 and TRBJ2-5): DTGVSQNPRHKITKRGQNVTFRCDPISEHNRLYWYRQTLGQGPEFLTYFQNEAQLEKSRLLSDRFSAERPKGSFSTLEIQRTEQGDSAMYLCASSLLAGEETQYFGPGTRLLVL.